Listed here are 16 T cell receptor beta chains from one sample, sequenced in a study of T cells in Graves' hyperthyroidism and ophthalmopathy. RNA transcripts provided the source from which TCR beta CDR3 regions were amplified. An initial round of RT-PCR targeting the TCR CDR3 relied on the HTBI primer set. TCRdb re-derived calls from the multiplex PCR reads in MiXCR, one entry per CDR3 protein. This sample has around 180,000 distinct CDR3 sequences, with approximately 15% found just once. Sequencing input: blood. The receptor source for this set is a woman aged 50 to 60 with Graves' hyperthyroidism.

This clonotype occurred many times. The chain carries TRBV5-1 and TRBJ1-2, with 8 bases fitting TRBD1. V dropped 3 bases and J dropped 7; count of bases not matched to a gene: 14. Looked up from germline, CDR1 is SGHRS and CDR2 is YFSETQ. The CDR3 sequence is 16 residues long. The CDR3 loop is CASSSIPKRTGIGYTF. In nucleotides, the CDR3 is TGCGCCAGCAGCTCTATTCCTAAGAGGACAGGGATTGGCTACACCTTC.

Ten or more counts support this clonotype. V usage is TRBV5-4 and J usage is TRBJ1-1; D may be TRBD1 (6 bases). The CDR3 has 15 residues. With 4 bases removed from V and 5 bases from J, the gap between germline ends came to 18 bases. CDR1 and CDR2 (germline): SGHNT, YYREEE (reference sequence). CDR3 coding DNA: TGTGCCAGCAGCCTAATACAGGGTAGTGGGACTGAAGCTTTCTTT. Translation gives CASSLIQGSGTEAFF.

V gene TRBV4-1 combines with J gene TRBJ2-7; perhaps TRBD1 as D (6 bases). The germline V gene has CDR1 MGHRA and CDR2 YSYEKL. The CDR3 loop spans 15 amino acids. V lost 5 bases to trimming and J lost 3 bases, with 17 bases between them. CDR3 DNA sequence: TGCGCCAGCAGCGCAACTCCGGGACACTACTACGAGCAGTACTTC. This translates into CASSATPGHYYEQYF.

This clonotype was seen ten or more times. The genes are TRBV27 and TRBJ2-5; D remains ambiguous. Germline assignment: CDR1 MNHEY and CDR2 SMNVEV (reference sequence). CDR3 size: 13 residues. V lost 2 bases and J 5 bases, leaving 9 bases between the germline ends. The CDR3 DNA sequence: TGTGCCAGCAGTTTAGCGATTGGGGAGACCCAGTACTTC. This codes for CASSLAIGETQYF.

This clonotype was seen at least ten times. The rearrangement uses TRBV6-1 and TRBJ1-2; D ambiguous. V lost 2 bases and J 8 bases, leaving 15 bases between the germline ends. The V gene's germline CDR1 is MNHNS and CDR2 SASEGT. This CDR3 is built from 14 residues. CDR3 DNA: TGTGCCAGCAGTGAAAGTTTGGGCATAAGGGGCTACACCTTC. Translated, it gives CASSESLGIRGYTF.

This clonotype has a count of ten or more. This chain connects TRBV7-2 to TRBJ2-4, with D maybe TRBD2 (6 bases). Germline values: CDR1 SGHTA, CDR2 FQGNSA. The V gene lost 1 base and the J gene lost 6 bases, with 16 bases spanning the gap. The CDR3 loop spans 16 amino acids. In DNA, the CDR3 is TGTGCCAGCAGCTTAGATCGGACTACTTTGGGAAACATTCAGTACTTC. Translated, it gives CASSLDRTTLGNIQYF.

This clonotype was recorded many times. V gene TRBV5-1 combines with J gene TRBJ2-1; D possibly corresponds to TRBD1 (6 bases). This CDR3 is 14 amino acids long. With 0 bases removed from V and 6 bases from J, the gap between germline ends came to 10 bases. CDR1 is SGHRS and CDR2 is YFSETQ in the germline V gene. The CDR3 DNA is TGCGCCAGCAGCTTGGCAGGGGCGGTCAATGAGCAGTTCTTC. Its translation is CASSLAGAVNEQFF. Variable domain in full (rest from reference TRBV5-1 and TRBJ2-1): KAGVTQTPRYLIKTRGQQVTLSCSPISGHRSVSWYQQTPGQGLQFLFEYFSETQRNKGNFPGRFSGRQFSNSRSEMNVSTLELGDSALYLCASSLAGAVNEQFFGPGTRLTVL.

This clonotype appeared many times. The chain is built from TRBV4-2 and TRBJ1-6; D might be TRBD1 (6 bases). The length of the CDR3 is 15 residues. Germline CDR1 reads LGHNA; CDR2 reads YNFKEQ. Trimming pared 0 bases from V and 9 bases from J, leaving 12 bases between. The CDR3 region has the DNA TGTGCCAGCAGCCAAGACGGGGGGGCAGGTTCACCCCTCCACTTT. It yields the protein CASSQDGGAGSPLHF.

This clonotype has a count of ten or more. The rearrangement joins TRBV20-1 to TRBJ2-3; D not certain. There are 11 residues in the CDR3. V shed 5 bases and J shed 2 bases, with 5 bases lying between them. In germline, CDR1 is DFQATT, CDR2 SNEGSKA (reference sequence). In nucleotides, the CDR3 is TGCAGTGCTGGGATCACAGATACGCAGTATTTT. Translation gives CSAGITDTQYF.

Many counts were recorded for this clonotype. DNA of the CDR3: TGTGCCAGCAGGGACAGTTTCGAAAAACTGTTTTTT. Translation gives CASRDSFEKLFF. V usage is TRBV6-1 and J usage is TRBJ1-4; tentative D call: TRBD1 (6 bases). Trimming removed 6 bases at V and 8 bases at J, with 10 bases between. The germline gives CDR1 MNHNS, CDR2 SASEGT. The CDR3 is 12 residues long.

This clonotype was counted at least ten times. The chain uses TRBV28 and TRBJ2-7; 9 bases line up with TRBD1. In germline, CDR1 is MDHEN, CDR2 SYDVKM. The CDR3 consists of 15 residues. Germline trimming cut 3 bases from V and 3 bases from J; bases unmatched to any gene: 6. CDR3 DNA sequence: TGTGCCAGCAGTTTGATAGGGACAGGGATCTACGAGCAGTACTTC. Translating gives CASSLIGTGIYEQYF.

This clonotype was seen many times. The V call is TRBV18, the J call TRBJ2-7; 9 bases agree with TRBD1. Trimming removed 8 bases from V and 0 bases from J; junction bases left unmatched: 2. Germline V CDR1 and CDR2: KGHSH, LQKENI. CDR3 length: 13 amino acids. The CDR3 here is CASRTGASYEQYF. CDR3 nucleotides: TGTGCCAGCCGGACAGGGGCCTCCTACGAGCAGTACTTC.

This clonotype was detected ten times or more. V usage is TRBV6-1 and J usage is TRBJ1-1, with unresolved D. The CDR3 is made up of 11 amino acids. Trimming shortened V by 5 bases and J by 8 bases, and 9 bases separated the two germline ends. Germline assignment: CDR1 MNHNS and CDR2 SASEGT. The CDR3 loop is CASSYITEAFF. The DNA for the CDR3 is TGTGCCAGCAGTTACATTACCGAAGCTTTCTTT.

The CDR3 sequence is CASSRQSRANTEAFF. The CDR3 DNA sequence: TGTGCCAGCAGCCGACAGAGTCGGGCGAACACTGAAGCTTTCTTT. The genes are TRBV7-9 and TRBJ1-1, with TRBD1 as a possible D gene (5 bases). Germline loops: CDR1 SEHNR, CDR2 FQNEAQ (reference sequence). V lost 5 bases and J 1 base, leaving 14 bases between the germline ends. This CDR3 comprises 15 residues. Variable domain in full (rest from reference TRBV7-9 and TRBJ1-1): DTGVSQNPRHKITKRGQNVTFRCDPISEHNRLYWYRQTLGQGPEFLTYFQNEAQLEKSRLLSDRFSAERPKGSFSTLEIQRTEQGDSAMYLCASSRQSRANTEAFFGQGTRLTVV.

This clonotype showed up many times. The chain combines TRBV28 with TRBJ2-5, with 12 bases fitting TRBD2. The CDR3 runs to 18 residues. Germline CDR1 and CDR2: MDHEN and SYDVKM. Trimming at V came to 7 bases and at J to 4 bases, leaving 16 bases not matched to a gene. The CDR3 spells CASTSSGGAWSGLETQYF. The CDR3 nucleotides are TGTGCCAGCACCTCTAGCGGGGGGGCCTGGTCGGGCTTAGAGACCCAGTACTTC.

The chain carries TRBV12-3 or TRBV12-4 and TRBJ2-7; maybe TRBD2 (5 bases). There are 17 residues in the CDR3. V lost 6 bases and J 1 base, leaving 22 bases between the germline ends. CDR3 DNA: TGTGCCAGCAGCCAAGACCTTTGGAGAGGGCAGTCCTACGAGCAGTACTTC. It translates to CASSQDLWRGQSYEQYF.